Presented here are 20 T cell receptor beta chains from one specimen sequenced in a study of OX40 agonist ivuxolimab in advanced cancers. Sequencing was performed with immunoSEQ multiplex PCR; in TCRdb, only in-frame clones are kept and a portion is missing. Of some 80,000 clones detected, around 88% appear once; the ten largest clones hold 6.5% to 7.5%. The specimen comprised CD4+ or CD8+ T cells sorted from blood, sampled in a trial of the OX40 agonist ivuxolimab. Receptor source: an adult with an advanced solid tumor such as melanoma, head and neck, liver or kidney cancer.

J is TRBJ2-3 and V is TRBV5-1; D not certain. The CDR3 has 14 amino acids. The germline V gene encodes CDR1 SGHRS and CDR2 YFSETQ. The ends were cut back, 0 bases at V and 2 bases at J, with 7 bases in the middle. The CDR3 region is CASSLGDYTDTQYF. The CDR3 coding sequence is TGCGCCAGCAGCTTGGGAGATTACACAGATACGCAGTATTTT. The variable domain in full, completed from reference TRBV5-1 and TRBJ2-3, reads KAGVTQTPRYLIKTRGQQVTLSCSPISGHRSVSWYQQTPGQGLQFLFEYFSETQRNKGNFPGRFSGRQFSNSRSEMNVSTLELGDSALYLCASSLGDYTDTQYFGPGTRLTVL.

The chain carries TRBV7-9 and TRBJ1-2; D is ambiguous. From germline, CDR1 is SEHNR and CDR2 FQNEAQ (reference sequence). The CDR3 loop spans 15 amino acids. Trimming removed 2 bases at V and 8 bases at J, with 18 bases between. The CDR3 protein is CASSLPLPSLNGYTF. CDR3 nucleotide sequence: TGTGCCAGCAGCTTACCCCTTCCCAGCCTTAACGGCTACACCTTC.

The table lists this clone with a count of one. The V call is TRBV12-5, the J call TRBJ2-3; TRBD2 might be the D (7 bases). V was pared by 9 bases and J by 3 bases, with 16 bases between. CDR1 and CDR2 from the germline V gene are LGHNT and FRNRAP. There are 14 residues in the CDR3. CDR3 DNA sequence: TGTGCTAGGAGTGAGGGGGGGCATACAGATACGCAGTATTTT. Encoded protein: CARSEGGHTDTQYF.

The chain links TRBV7-9 to TRBJ2-5; 7 bases are a match to TRBD1. Trimming took 6 bases from V and 5 from J; bases not matched to a gene: 12. Germline V CDR1 and CDR2: SEHNR, FQNEAQ (reference sequence). The CDR3 runs 15 residues. For the CDR3, the DNA is TGTGCCAGCAGACACCGGGACAGCCAAGGGGAGACCCAGTACTTC. This sequence encodes CASRHRDSQGETQYF.

The chain couples TRBV18 to TRBJ1-6; no reliable D call. CDR1 and CDR2 from the germline V gene are KGHSH and LQKENI. The V gene lost 3 bases and the J gene lost 6 bases, with 18 bases spanning the gap. This CDR3 contains 17 residues. The DNA of the CDR3 is TGTGCCAGCTCACCTTACGGTCCTCCACTGATTAATTCACCCCTCCACTTT. This codes for CASSPYGPPLINSPLHF.

The chain joins TRBV7-2 to TRBJ1-4; 7 nucleotides align to TRBD1. The V segment lost 0 bases and the J segment 8 bases; nucleotides outside the gene matches: 9. The V gene's germline CDR1 is SGHTA and CDR2 FQGNSA. The CDR3 consists of 16 residues. CDR3 sequence reads: CASSLAGQDGREKLFF. The CDR3 nucleotides are TGTGCCAGCAGCTTAGCCGGACAGGACGGAAGGGAAAAACTGTTTTTT.

This clone appeared a few times. The V call is TRBV10-2, the J call TRBJ2-7; no definite D call. The CDR3 covers 14 residues. Germline values: CDR1 WSHSY, CDR2 SAAADI. The V and J ends lost 4 bases and 6 bases respectively, with 16 bases between them. CDR3 nucleotides: TGCGCCAGCAGTGGGTTGGACGGCCGGAGCGAGCAGTACTTC. Encoded protein: CASSGLDGRSEQYF.

The chain couples TRBV30 to TRBJ2-7; D ambiguous. The CDR3 totals 14 residues. Per the germline V gene, CDR1 is GTSNPN and CDR2 is SVGIG (reference sequence). Trimming left V 0 bases short and J 0 bases short, with 9 bases between. CDR3 in DNA: TGTGCCTGGAGTGTCGGTAGTGCCTCCTACGAGCAGTACTTC. Translated: CAWSVGSASYEQYF.

CDR3 nucleotides: TGTGCCAGCAGCTTACTTAGTGCAACTAATGAAAAACTGTTTTTT. This gives the protein CASSLLSATNEKLFF. This chain connects TRBV7-9 to TRBJ1-4; D unclear. CDR1 is SEHNR, CDR2 FQNEAQ, per germline (reference sequence). V dropped 2 bases and J dropped 0 bases, with 7 bases sitting between them. CDR3 length equals 15 residues.

This clone has a handful of counts. This chain connects TRBV21-1 to TRBJ1-2; the tabulated D call, TRBD1, remains unverified against the DNA. TRBV21-1 is labeled a pseudogene. This CDR3 is built from 13 residues. The CDR3 sequence: CASRGGQGYGYTF. The CDR3 region has the DNA TGTGCCAGCAGAGGCGGACAGGGATATGGCTACACCTTC.

The chain is built from TRBV11-2 and TRBJ1-6, with 7 nucleotides matching TRBD1. The V gene's germline CDR1 is SGHAT and CDR2 FQNNGV. The CDR3 is 18 residues long. J gave up 7 bases and V 5 bases, and 17 bases lay outside the gene matches. This CDR3 is CASSLRESYNRGNSPLHF. As DNA, the CDR3 is TGTGCCAGCAGCCTTAGGGAGAGTTATAACAGGGGAAATTCACCCCTCCACTTT.

The chain combines TRBV29-1 with TRBJ2-3; D is undetermined. In germline, CDR1 is SQVTM, CDR2 ANQGSEA. The CDR3 contains 14 residues. Trimming removed 5 bases from V and 2 bases from J, with 14 bases in between. The CDR3 sequence: CSVMAQLDTDTQYF. The DNA of the CDR3 is TGCAGCGTTATGGCACAGTTGGACACAGATACGCAGTATTTT.

The V call is TRBV6-6, the J call TRBJ1-2, with a weak D call TRBD1 (5 bases). The CDR3 has 13 residues. V lost 2 bases and J 4 bases, leaving 8 bases between the germline ends. From germline, CDR1 is MNHNY and CDR2 SVGAGI (reference sequence). This CDR3 reads CASSYGTTYGYTF. As DNA, the CDR3 is TGTGCCAGCAGTTACGGGACGACCTATGGCTACACCTTC.

This chain joins TRBV6-5 and TRBJ2-6; D perhaps matches TRBD2 (6 bases). V lost 0 bases and J 0 bases, leaving 6 bases between the germline ends. Germline-derived CDR1 and CDR2 are MNHEY and SVGAGI. This CDR3 contains 16 residues. The CDR3 DNA sequence: TGTGCCAGCAGTTACTCGGGAGGCTCTGGGGCCAACGTCCTGACTTTC. Translation: CASSYSGGSGANVLTF.

The chain is built from TRBV29-1 and TRBJ2-3; D is ambiguous. The germline V gene has CDR1 SQVTM and CDR2 ANQGSEA. This CDR3 spans 14 amino acids. V lost 2 bases and J lost 0, with 9 bases in between. The CDR3 loop is CSVEIAPSTDTQYF. Here the CDR3 DNA reads TGCAGCGTTGAAATCGCCCCTAGCACAGATACGCAGTATTTT.

The genes are TRBV13 and TRBJ2-3, with TRBD2 as a possible D gene (6 bases). This CDR3 is built from 12 residues. V dropped 5 bases and J dropped 14 bases, with 17 bases sitting between them. The germline CDR1 and CDR2 sequences are PRHDT and FYEKMQ (reference sequence). CDR3 nucleotides: TGTGCCAGCAGCCCGTCTGGCGGGACGAGGTATTTT. This codes for CASSPSGGTRYF.

This chain joins TRBV6-5 and TRBJ2-3; no reliable D call. The CDR3 spans 15 residues. V was shortened by 2 bases and J by 2 bases, with 11 bases between the two germline ends. Germline lookup yields CDR1 MNHEY and CDR2 SVGAGI. CDR3 in amino acids: CASSYGSVYTDTQYF. CDR3 DNA sequence: TGTGCCAGCAGTTACGGGTCAGTTTACACAGATACGCAGTATTTT.

V usage is TRBV5-1 and J usage is TRBJ2-5; D call uncertain. The CDR3 runs to 13 residues. Trimming cost V 0 bases and J 5 bases, with 8 bases left between them. Looked up from germline, CDR1 is SGHRS and CDR2 is YFSETQ. This CDR3 reads CASSLVPLETQYF. For the CDR3, the DNA is TGCGCCAGCAGCTTGGTACCCCTGGAGACCCAGTACTTC.

V usage is TRBV5-1 and J usage is TRBJ1-2; the D gene is possibly TRBD1 (5 bases). CDR3 size: 15 residues. V shed 0 bases and J shed 3 bases, with 12 bases lying between them. Looked up from germline, CDR1 is SGHRS and CDR2 is YFSETQ. CDR3 sequence (DNA): TGCGCCAGCAGCTTGGCCGGGGGAGGGTACTATGGCTACACCTTC. It codes for CASSLAGGGYYGYTF. The full variable domain, its missing parts supplied by reference TRBV5-1 and TRBJ1-2, is KAGVTQTPRYLIKTRGQQVTLSCSPISGHRSVSWYQQTPGQGLQFLFEYFSETQRNKGNFPGRFSGRQFSNSRSEMNVSTLELGDSALYLCASSLAGGGYYGYTFGSGTRLTVV.

This clone is a singleton in its sample. The chain has TRBV19 and TRBJ2-1; D unclear. Trimming removed 4 bases from V and 4 bases from J, with 11 bases in between. CDR1 and CDR2 from the germline V gene are LNHDA and SQIVND (reference sequence). CDR3 length: 14 amino acids. The CDR3 loop reads CASSTRADYNEQFF. DNA for the CDR3: TGTGCCAGTAGTACCCGTGCGGATTACAATGAGCAGTTCTTC.